A selection of T cell receptor beta chains follows, all from one sample in a study of T cell changes during pregnancy in multiple sclerosis. Profiled with immunoSEQ multiplex PCR; TCRdb holds only in-frame clones, not every one. In the table there are approximately 70,000 clones, 92% of which are singletons. Material: peripheral blood, obtained after pregnancy. The receptors originated from a female donor with multiple sclerosis, enrolled in a pregnancy study. Both conserved end residues are part of each CDR3. The order of the fields is CDR3 DNA, CDR3 protein, clone size, V gene, D gene, CDR3 length, J gene. The D gene is left open where the match is weak. Clone size appears in some rows only: once, few, many, or a class for an expanded clone.

DNA: TGTGCCAGCAGTTTGGGCCCGCACAACAATGAAAAACTGTTTTTT
CDR3: CASSLGPHNNEKLFF
size: -
V: TRBV27
D: -
length: 15
J: TRBJ1-4

DNA: TGTGCCTGGAGTGTATTGGGCAGAGACCATGAGCAGTTCTTC
CDR3: CAWSVLGRDHEQFF
size: -
V: TRBV30
D: -
length: 14
J: TRBJ2-1

DNA: TGTGCCAGCAGCCTCAGGGGTGGTACAGATACGCAGTATTTT
CDR3: CASSLRGGTDTQYF
size: -
V: TRBV7-3
D: -
length: 14
J: TRBJ2-3

DNA: TGCGCCAGCAGCTTGCTGGGGACAACAAACACTGAAGCTTTCTTT
CDR3: CASSLLGTTNTEAFF
size: once
V: TRBV5-1
D: -
length: 15
J: TRBJ1-1

DNA: TGCGCCAGCAGCCAAGTTGCCGGGAGCAACGAGCAGTACTTC
CDR3: CASSQVAGSNEQYF
size: -
V: TRBV4-1
D: -
length: 14
J: TRBJ2-7

DNA: TGTGCCAGTTGGGGCGGTTATGAGCAGTTCTTC
CDR3: CASWGGYEQFF
size: -
V: TRBV27
D: -
length: 11
J: TRBJ2-1

DNA: TGTGCCACAACTGTCTTCAGGGGAGGGCCAGATACGCAGTATTTT
CDR3: CATTVFRGGPDTQYF
size: -
V: TRBV27
D: -
length: 15
J: TRBJ2-3

DNA: TGTGCCTACGGGGACAATTCCTACGAGCAGTACTTC
CDR3: CAYGDNSYEQYF
size: -
V: TRBV30
D: -
length: 12
J: TRBJ2-7

DNA: TGTGCCAGCAGCCCGAGACAGATTAACTATGGCTACACCTTC
CDR3: CASSPRQINYGYTF
size: -
V: TRBV5-6
D: -
length: 14
J: TRBJ1-2

DNA: -
CDR3: CASSFGPGREQYF
size: -
V: TRBV11-3
D: -
length: 13
J: TRBJ2-7

DNA: TGTGCCAGCAGCCCAACGGACAGGGGGCCCTTTGGCGCTTTCTTT
CDR3: CASSPTDRGPFGAFF
size: -
V: TRBV11-2
D: TRBD1
length: 15
J: TRBJ1-1

DNA: TGCGCCAGCAGCCAAGGGCTAGCGGGAGTCAATGAGCAGTTCTTC
CDR3: CASSQGLAGVNEQFF
size: -
V: TRBV4-1
D: TRBD2
length: 15
J: TRBJ2-1

DNA: TGTGCCAGCAGCTTCAGTTCTCGTTACTACGAGCAGTACTTC
CDR3: CASSFSSRYYEQYF
size: -
V: TRBV7-8
D: -
length: 14
J: TRBJ2-7

DNA: TGTGCCAGCAGCTCCCCCGGGACAGGGGTCGGCTACACCTTC
CDR3: CASSSPGTGVGYTF
size: -
V: TRBV6-5
D: TRBD1
length: 14
J: TRBJ1-2

DNA: TGTGCCAGCTGGGCTAGCGGAGCACAAGAGACCCAGTACTTC
CDR3: CASWASGAQETQYF
size: -
V: TRBV18
D: TRBD2
length: 14
J: TRBJ2-5

DNA: TGTGCCATCAGGACCGGACAGGACAACTACGAGCAGTACTTC
CDR3: CAIRTGQDNYEQYF
size: -
V: TRBV10-3
D: TRBD1
length: 14
J: TRBJ2-7

DNA: TGTGCCAGCAGTGAAAGGAGGGCCGGGACAGATACGCAGTATTTT
CDR3: CASSERRAGTDTQYF
size: -
V: TRBV2
D: -
length: 15
J: TRBJ2-3

DNA: TGTGCCAGCGGATACGTACAGGGGGCATCTAATGAAAAACTGTTTTTT
CDR3: CASGYVQGASNEKLFF
size: -
V: TRBV6-6
D: TRBD1
length: 16
J: TRBJ1-4

DNA: TGTGCCAGCAGCTCGGGACTAGCGATAAAAGAGACCCAGTACTTC
CDR3: CASSSGLAIKETQYF
size: -
V: TRBV5-4
D: TRBD2
length: 15
J: TRBJ2-5

DNA: TGTGCCAGTAGTAAAACGGGACATACCTCTGGGGCCAACGTCCTGACTTTC
CDR3: CASSKTGHTSGANVLTF
size: -
V: TRBV19
D: -
length: 17
J: TRBJ2-6

DNA: TGTGCCAGCTCACAGGGACAGATGAACACCGGGGAGCTGTTTTTT
CDR3: CASSQGQMNTGELFF
size: -
V: TRBV18
D: TRBD1
length: 15
J: TRBJ2-2

DNA: TGTGCCAGCAGCCGGACAGGGTGGCCTGAAGCTTTCTTT
CDR3: CASSRTGWPEAFF
size: -
V: TRBV7-6
D: TRBD1
length: 13
J: TRBJ1-1

DNA: TGTGCCAGCAGCATAGGACTGAGCTATGGCTACACCTTC
CDR3: CASSIGLSYGYTF
size: -
V: TRBV27
D: -
length: 13
J: TRBJ1-2

DNA: TGTGCCAGCTCACCACAGGGACTAGTAGGTAAGAGTGAGCAGTTCTTC
CDR3: CASSPQGLVGKSEQFF
size: once
V: TRBV18
D: TRBD2
length: 16
J: TRBJ2-1

DNA: TGCGCCAGCAGCGGAGGGAGCTCCTATAATTCACCCCTCCACTTT
CDR3: CASSGGSSYNSPLHF
size: -
V: TRBV5-1
D: -
length: 15
J: TRBJ1-6